The rows below give T cell receptor beta chains drawn from one sample of a study of blood T cell repertoires in COVID-19. This table comes from immunoSEQ multiplex PCR, and its TCRdb copy is limited to in-frame clones, with some not included. This sample has under 200,000 clones; around 82% occur once, and the top ten carry roughly 11%. Sequencing was performed on peripheral blood. These receptors originate from a man in his sixties or seventies with active or convalescent COVID-19. Both conserved end residues are part of each CDR3. D genes are given only for firm matches. Not every row has a clone size; where given, it reads once, few, many or a size class.

length,size,D,J,V,CDR3,DNA
15,-,TRBD2,TRBJ2-3,TRBV5-4,CASSSIAGSTDTQYF,TGTGCCAGCAGCTCCATAGCGGGTAGCACAGATACGCAGTATTTT
15,-,-,TRBJ2-2,TRBV7-6,CASSPGVLNTGELFF,TGTGCCAGCAGCCCGGGAGTTTTGAACACCGGGGAGCTGTTTTTT
11,-,-,TRBJ2-5,TRBV2,CAGWEQETQYF,TGTGCCGGATGGGAGCAAGAGACCCAGTACTTC
14,-,TRBD1,TRBJ1-2,TRBV19,CASRAGTGSYGYTF,TGTGCCAGTAGGGCCGGGACAGGCAGCTATGGCTACACCTTC
18,-,-,TRBJ2-6,TRBV18,CASSPLPLTGPGANVLTF,TGTGCCAGCTCACCTCTACCCTTGACAGGCCCTGGGGCCAACGTCCTGACTTTC
18,-,TRBD1,TRBJ2-6,TRBV18,CASSDRTGLHSGANVLTF,TGTGCCAGCTCAGACCGGACAGGACTCCACTCTGGGGCCAACGTCCTGACTTTC
14,-,TRBD1,TRBJ1-4,TRBV7-2,CASSLDRGREKLFF,TGTGCCAGCAGCTTGGACAGGGGGCGAGAAAAACTGTTTTTT
17,-,-,TRBJ2-3,TRBV28,CASRPLPGTQGTDTQYF,TGTGCCAGCAGACCCCTACCCGGGACACAGGGCACAGATACGCAGTATTTT
13,once,-,TRBJ2-7,TRBV15,CATTPQGGYEQYF,TGTGCCACCACCCCGCAGGGAGGCTACGAGCAGTACTTC
12,-,-,TRBJ2-1,TRBV6-5,CASSNKHNEQFF,TGTGCCAGCAGCAACAAACACAATGAGCAGTTCTTC
14,-,TRBD1,TRBJ2-2,TRBV29-1,CSVAGTGDTGELFF,TGCAGCGTTGCAGGGACAGGGGACACCGGGGAGCTGTTTTTT
15,-,TRBD2,TRBJ2-3,TRBV29-1,CSVEAGSGSSDTQYF,TGCAGCGTTGAAGCGGGTAGCGGGAGCTCAGATACGCAGTATTTT
15,-,TRBD1,TRBJ1-1,TRBV19,CASRKGQGTDTEAFF,TGTGCCAGTAGAAAGGGACAGGGAACAGACACTGAAGCTTTCTTT
14,few,-,TRBJ2-7,TRBV27,CASSLIRGTNEQYF,TGTGCCAGCAGTCTAATCCGGGGGACGAACGAGCAGTACTTC
18,-,TRBD2,TRBJ2-1,TRBV27,CASSPRTSGRSSYNEQFF,TGTGCCAGCAGTCCTCGGACTAGCGGGAGGAGCTCCTACAATGAGCAGTTCTTC
14,few,-,TRBJ1-2,TRBV7-2,CASSQTAAVYGYTF,TGTGCCAGCAGCCAGACAGCCGCCGTCTATGGCTACACCTTC
17,few,-,TRBJ2-7,TRBV7-2,CASSLGVGHLTYYEQYF,TGTGCCAGCAGCCTGGGAGTGGGACATCTAACCTACTACGAGCAGTACTTC
13,-,TRBD1,TRBJ1-1,TRBV28,CASRPGGRTEAFF,TGTGCCAGCAGACCAGGGGGCAGGACTGAAGCTTTCTTT
13,-,-,TRBJ2-3,TRBV5-5,CASRPYATDTQYF,TGTGCCAGCAGACCCTACGCTACGGATACGCAGTATTTT
15,-,-,TRBJ1-1,TRBV6-2/TRBV6-3,CASSYPGAGSTEAFF,TGTGCCAGCAGTTACCCCGGAGCCGGTAGCACTGAAGCTTTCTTT
15,-,TRBD2,TRBJ2-7,TRBV28,CASRTPGTSDYEQYF,TGTGCCAGCAGGACCCCCGGGACTAGTGACTACGAGCAGTACTTC
15,-,TRBD1,TRBJ2-2,TRBV14,CASSPWTGHTGELFF,TGTGCCAGCAGCCCCTGGACAGGGCACACCGGGGAGCTGTTTTTT
16,-,-,TRBJ2-7,TRBV15,CATSRSSQTGKHEQYF,TGTGCCACCAGCAGATCTTCCCAGACAGGAAAACACGAGCAGTACTTC
15,-,-,TRBJ1-5,TRBV7-2,CASTLTVYSNQPQHF,TGTGCCAGCACCTTGACAGTTTATAGCAATCAGCCCCAGCATTTT
11,-,TRBD1,TRBJ1-1,TRBV20-1,CSARVQGEAFF,TGCAGTGCTAGAGTACAGGGGGAAGCTTTCTTT
15,-,-,TRBJ1-1,TRBV6-1,CASSERAMGGTEAFF,TGTGCCAGCAGTGAACGGGCGATGGGGGGCACTGAAGCTTTCTTT
17,once,TRBD1,TRBJ1-5,TRBV4-3,CASSQERTGGRYQPQHF,TGCGCCAGCAGCCAAGAGAGGACAGGGGGCCGTTATCAGCCCCAGCATTTT
15,-,-,TRBJ2-4,TRBV6-2/TRBV6-3,CASSYILAVKNIQYF,TGTGCCAGCAGTTACATTCTAGCTGTCAAAAACATTCAGTACTTC
14,-,TRBD1,TRBJ2-7,TRBV15,CATSRWGQNYEQYF,TGTGCCACCAGCAGGTGGGGACAGAACTACGAGCAGTACTTC
16,-,-,TRBJ1-4,TRBV15,CATSRVNKMANEKLFF,TGTGCCACCAGCAGAGTAAATAAAATGGCAAATGAAAAACTGTTTTTT
15,-,-,TRBJ2-7,TRBV30,CAWSVGGPVPYEQYF,TGTGCCTGGAGTGTAGGGGGACCGGTCCCCTACGAGCAGTACTTC
17,-,TRBD1,TRBJ2-7,TRBV11-2,CASSLDRGQGTPYEQYF,TGTGCCAGCAGCTTAGATCGGGGACAGGGGACCCCTTACGAGCAGTACTTC
13,-,-,TRBJ1-2,TRBV18,CASSPGQYDGYTF,TGTGCCAGCTCACCAGGGCAGTACGATGGCTACACCTTC